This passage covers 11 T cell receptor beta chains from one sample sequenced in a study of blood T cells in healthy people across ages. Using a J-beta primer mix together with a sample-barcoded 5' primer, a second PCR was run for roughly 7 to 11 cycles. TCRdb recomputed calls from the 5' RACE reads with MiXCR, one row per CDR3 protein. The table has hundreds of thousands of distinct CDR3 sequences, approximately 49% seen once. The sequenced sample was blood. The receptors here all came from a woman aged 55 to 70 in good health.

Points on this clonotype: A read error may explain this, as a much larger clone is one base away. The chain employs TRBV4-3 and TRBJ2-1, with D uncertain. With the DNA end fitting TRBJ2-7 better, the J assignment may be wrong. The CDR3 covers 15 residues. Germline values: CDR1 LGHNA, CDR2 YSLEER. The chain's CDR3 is CASSLSIQESHEQYF. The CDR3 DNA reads TGCGCCAGCAGCCTTTCTATCCAGGAAAGCCACGAGCAGTACTTC.

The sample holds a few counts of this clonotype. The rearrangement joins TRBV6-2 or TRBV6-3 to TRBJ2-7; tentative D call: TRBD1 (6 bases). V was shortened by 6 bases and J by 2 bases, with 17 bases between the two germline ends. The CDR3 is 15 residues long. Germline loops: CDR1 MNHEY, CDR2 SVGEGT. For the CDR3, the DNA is TGTGCCAGCAGGACACAGGGCTTTGAGACCTACGAGCAGTACTTC. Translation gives CASRTQGFETYEQYF.

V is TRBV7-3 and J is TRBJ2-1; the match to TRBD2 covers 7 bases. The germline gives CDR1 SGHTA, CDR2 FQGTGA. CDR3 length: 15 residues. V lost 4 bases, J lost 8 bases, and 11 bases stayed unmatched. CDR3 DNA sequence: TGTGCCAGCAGCTCCCGGGGGAGGGGAGACGATGAGCAGTTCTTC. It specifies CASSSRGRGDDEQFF.

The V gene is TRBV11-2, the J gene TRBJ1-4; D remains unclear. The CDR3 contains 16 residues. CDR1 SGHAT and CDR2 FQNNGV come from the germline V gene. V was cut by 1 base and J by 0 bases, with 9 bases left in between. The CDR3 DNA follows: TGTGCCAGCAGCTTAGTCCGGAAGCCAACTAATGAAAAACTGTTTTTT. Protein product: CASSLVRKPTNEKLFF.

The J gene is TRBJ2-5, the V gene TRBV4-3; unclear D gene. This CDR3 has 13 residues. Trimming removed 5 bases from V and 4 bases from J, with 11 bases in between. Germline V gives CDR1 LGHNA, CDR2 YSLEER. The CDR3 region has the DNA TGCGCCAGCAGCACCGGGCCTACAGAGACCCAGTACTTC. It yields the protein CASSTGPTETQYF.

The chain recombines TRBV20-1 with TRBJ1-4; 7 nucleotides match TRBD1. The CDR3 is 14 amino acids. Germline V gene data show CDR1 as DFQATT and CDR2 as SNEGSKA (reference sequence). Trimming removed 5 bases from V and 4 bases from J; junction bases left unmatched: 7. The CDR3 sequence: CSAPPGQNNEKLFF. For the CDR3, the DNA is TGCAGTGCTCCTCCGGGACAGAATAATGAAAAACTGTTTTTT.

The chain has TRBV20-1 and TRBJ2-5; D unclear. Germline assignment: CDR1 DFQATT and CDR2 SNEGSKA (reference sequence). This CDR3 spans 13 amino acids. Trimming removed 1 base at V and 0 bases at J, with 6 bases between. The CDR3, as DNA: TGCAGTGCTAGAGCTCAAAACCAAGAGACCCAGTACTTC. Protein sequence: CSARAQNQETQYF.

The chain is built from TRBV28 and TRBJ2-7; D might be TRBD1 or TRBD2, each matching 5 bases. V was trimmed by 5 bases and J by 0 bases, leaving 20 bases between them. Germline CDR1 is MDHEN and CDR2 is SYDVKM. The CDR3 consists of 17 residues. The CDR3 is CASSPPSRGPSSYEQYF. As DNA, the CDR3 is TGTGCCAGCAGTCCCCCGTCCCGGGGACCGAGCTCCTACGAGCAGTACTTC.

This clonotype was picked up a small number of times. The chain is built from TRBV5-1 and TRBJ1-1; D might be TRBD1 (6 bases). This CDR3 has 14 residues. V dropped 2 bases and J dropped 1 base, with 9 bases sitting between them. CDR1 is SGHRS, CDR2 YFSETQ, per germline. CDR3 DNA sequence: TGCGCCAGCAGCTTCGGGGGCAGGAACACTGAAGCTTTCTTT. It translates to CASSFGGRNTEAFF.

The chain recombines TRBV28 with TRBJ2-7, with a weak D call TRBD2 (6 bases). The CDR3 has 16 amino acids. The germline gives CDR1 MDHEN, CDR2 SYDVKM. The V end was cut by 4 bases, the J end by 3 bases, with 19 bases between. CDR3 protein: CASSYSSVRKFYEQYF. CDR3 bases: TGTGCCAGCAGTTACTCTAGCGTACGTAAGTTCTACGAGCAGTACTTC.

CDR3 DNA: TGTGCCAGCAGCGTACTCGGCGTCGATGAGCAGTACTTC. Translation gives CASSVLGVDEQYF. The genes are TRBV7-2 and TRBJ2-7; D call uncertain. Between the trimmed V and J ends, which lost 5 bases and 7 bases, there was a span of 15 bases. The CDR3 has 13 residues. Germline-derived CDR1 and CDR2 are SGHTA and FQGNSA.